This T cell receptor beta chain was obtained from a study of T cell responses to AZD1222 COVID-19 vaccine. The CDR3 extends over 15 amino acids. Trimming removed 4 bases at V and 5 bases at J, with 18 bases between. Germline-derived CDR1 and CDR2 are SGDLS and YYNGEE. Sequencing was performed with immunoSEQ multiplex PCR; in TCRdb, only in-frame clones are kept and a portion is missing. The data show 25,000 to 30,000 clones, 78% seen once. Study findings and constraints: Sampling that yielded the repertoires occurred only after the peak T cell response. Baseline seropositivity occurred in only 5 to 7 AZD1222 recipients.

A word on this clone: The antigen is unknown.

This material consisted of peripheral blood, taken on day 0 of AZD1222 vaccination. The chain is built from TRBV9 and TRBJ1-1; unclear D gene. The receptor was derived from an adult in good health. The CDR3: CASSPGTGFETEAFF. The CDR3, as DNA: TGTGCCAGCAGCCCCGGCACGGGCTTCGAAACTGAAGCTTTCTTT.